Presented here are 32 T cell receptor beta chains from one specimen sequenced in a study of T cell responses to AZD1222 COVID-19 vaccine (dated by TCRdb to the early 2020s). Library generation was performed with the immunoSEQ multiplex PCR assay. TCRdb mirrors the immuneACCESS table, restricted to in-frame sequences. Some clones are absent from its copies; in checked studies, under half trace to an unresolved V gene, and the reason for the others is unknown. The sample has 95,000 to 100,000 clones on record, 75% to 90% of them singletons. 26% of the sample rests with the top ten. The time point label, read with the paper, signifies: baseline before first vaccination. The specimen comprised peripheral blood, sampled on day 0 of AZD1222 vaccination. These receptors originate from an adult in good health.

The chain combines TRBV6-5 with TRBJ2-5; weak D call: TRBD1 (5 bases). Germline values: CDR1 MNHEY, CDR2 SVGAGI. The CDR3 extends over 12 amino acids. The V end was cut by 8 bases, the J end by 6 bases, with 13 bases between. CDR3 nucleotide sequence: TGTGCCAGCGAAAGCAGGGCGCAGACCCAGTACTTC. Translation: CASESRAQTQYF.

The chain carries TRBV7-9 and TRBJ2-3, with unresolved D. Per the germline V gene, CDR1 is SEHNR and CDR2 is FQNEAQ (reference sequence). The ends were cut back, 2 bases at V and 6 bases at J, with 6 bases in the middle. The CDR3 contains 12 residues. The CDR3 sequence is CASSLMGDTQYF. The CDR3 nucleotides read TGTGCCAGCAGCTTAATGGGGGATACGCAGTATTTT. Filled out from reference TRBV7-9 and TRBJ2-3, the complete variable domain reads DTGVSQNPRHKITKRGQNVTFRCDPISEHNRLYWYRQTLGQGPEFLTYFQNEAQLEKSRLLSDRFSAERPKGSFSTLEIQRTEQGDSAMYLCASSLMGDTQYFGPGTRLTVL.

The V and J genes are TRBV29-1 and TRBJ2-1; D not certain. From germline, CDR1 is SQVTM and CDR2 ANQGSEA. V lost 5 bases and J lost 1, with 12 bases in between. The CDR3 spans 14 residues. CDR3 region: CSVRPDRSYNEQFF. CDR3 DNA: TGCAGCGTTCGCCCGGACCGTTCCTACAATGAGCAGTTCTTC.

The chain recombines TRBV7-3 with TRBJ2-1; no clear D gene. V gave up 2 bases and J gave up 4 bases, with 9 bases separating them. The CDR3 extends over 14 amino acids. Germline loops: CDR1 SGHTA, CDR2 FQGTGA. In DNA, the CDR3 is TGTGCCAGCAGCTTACGATCCAGTTACAATGAGCAGTTCTTC. Translated: CASSLRSSYNEQFF.

The rearrangement joins TRBV7-9 to TRBJ2-5; D may be TRBD2 (6 bases). The CDR3 is 14 residues long. Germline V gene lookup returns CDR1 SEHNR and CDR2 FQNEAQ (reference sequence). Trimming shortened V by 6 bases and J by 7 bases, and 18 bases separated the two germline ends. The CDR3 here is CASSLGTPLLTQYF. DNA of the CDR3: TGTGCCAGCAGTCTCGGGACTCCTCTTTTGACCCAGTACTTC.

The J gene is TRBJ1-2, the V gene TRBV28; D is undetermined. Looked up from germline, CDR1 is MDHEN and CDR2 is SYDVKM. V lost 3 bases and J lost 2, with 7 bases in between. The CDR3 loop spans 13 amino acids. The CDR3, as DNA: TGTGCCAGCAGTTTCGGGTCCAACTATGGCTACACCTTC. It is translated as CASSFGSNYGYTF.

This chain links TRBV19 with TRBJ1-2; TRBD1 matches 12 bases. Germline V gene lookup returns CDR1 LNHDA and CDR2 SQIVND (reference sequence). V trimming: 5 bases; J trimming: 3 bases; junction bases outside the gene matches: 7. The CDR3 consists of 16 residues. In DNA, the CDR3 is TGTGCCAGTAGTTCTAGTGGGACAGGGGGCGACTATGGCTACACCTTC. It encodes CASSSSGTGGDYGYTF.

J is TRBJ2-1 and V is TRBV7-3; no reliable D call. The germline V gene has CDR1 SGHTA and CDR2 FQGTGA. This CDR3 is 19 amino acids long. V lost 0 bases to trimming and J lost 0 bases, with 18 bases between them. CDR3 protein: CASSLTIVGIPSSYNEQFF. The CDR3 region has the DNA TGTGCCAGCAGCTTAACCATAGTTGGGATTCCAAGCTCCTACAATGAGCAGTTCTTC.

The chain couples TRBV12-3 or TRBV12-4 to TRBJ1-4, with D uncertain. V lost 6 bases, J lost 0 bases, and 5 bases lay in between. The CDR3 length is 13 residues. The CDR3 sequence: CASSRTTNEKLFF. CDR3 DNA sequence: TGTGCCAGCAGCCGGACAACTAATGAAAAACTGTTTTTT.

This chain uses TRBV7-2 with TRBJ2-5; the match to TRBD1 covers 7 bases. V gave up 1 base and J gave up 1 base; unmatched junction bases: 3. The CDR3 length is 15 residues. Germline V CDR1 and CDR2: SGHTA, FQGNSA. CDR3 sequence (DNA): TGTGCCAGCAGCTTAGTTGACAGGGCCCAAGAGACCCAGTACTTC. It yields the protein CASSLVDRAQETQYF. Full variable domain (missing parts from reference TRBV7-2 and TRBJ2-5): GAGVSQSPSNKVTEKGKDVELRCDPISGHTALYWYRQSLGQGLEFLIYFQGNSAPDKSGLPSDRFSAERTGGSVSTLTIQRTQQEDSAVYLCASSLVDRAQETQYFGPGTRLLVL.

This rearrangement joins TRBV14 to TRBJ1-2; D is unresolved. Germline lookup yields CDR1 SGHDN and CDR2 FVKESK. Trimming left V 0 bases short and J 8 bases short, with 19 bases between. CDR3 length: 16 amino acids. The CDR3 spells CASSQDDGRRIVGYTF. The CDR3 region has the DNA TGTGCCAGCAGCCAAGATGACGGACGGCGTATCGTCGGCTACACCTTC.

CDR3 residues: CASSLNRGADEQFF. The DNA of the CDR3 is TGTGCCAGCAGTTTAAACCGGGGAGCCGATGAGCAGTTCTTC. The chain couples TRBV28 to TRBJ2-1; possibly TRBD2 for D (5 bases). CDR3 length equals 14 residues. The V gene lost 2 bases and the J gene lost 8 bases, with 13 bases spanning the gap. Germline V gene data show CDR1 as MDHEN and CDR2 as SYDVKM.

The chain links TRBV5-1 to TRBJ1-2; no clear D. Germline CDR1 SGHRS, CDR2 YFSETQ. V was cut by 4 bases and J by 0 bases, with 7 bases left in between. The CDR3 extends over 13 amino acids. The CDR3 DNA reads as TGCGCCAGCAGCCTATCAGCTAACTATGGCTACACCTTC. Its translation: CASSLSANYGYTF. The full variable domain, its missing parts supplied by reference TRBV5-1 and TRBJ1-2, is KAGVTQTPRYLIKTRGQQVTLSCSPISGHRSVSWYQQTPGQGLQFLFEYFSETQRNKGNFPGRFSGRQFSNSRSEMNVSTLELGDSALYLCASSLSANYGYTFGSGTRLTVV.

A few counts support this clone. V and J are TRBV7-6 and TRBJ1-1; perhaps TRBD1 as D (5 bases). This CDR3 is built from 17 residues. With 0 bases removed from V and 4 bases from J, the gap between germline ends came to 18 bases. Germline lookup yields CDR1 SGHVS and CDR2 FNYEAQ. The CDR3 is CASSLARVGGISTEAFF. As DNA, the CDR3 is TGTGCCAGCAGCTTAGCGAGGGTGGGGGGGATCAGCACTGAAGCTTTCTTT.

The V gene is TRBV23-1, the J gene TRBJ2-1; D unresolved. TRBV23-1 is an ORF, and what it does is uncertain. The CDR3 length is 11 residues. Trimming shortened V by 6 bases and J by 7 bases, and 7 bases separated the two germline ends. The CDR3 spells CASSPTNEQFF. The CDR3 DNA reads TGCGCCAGCAGCCCCACAAATGAGCAGTTCTTC.

The CDR3 DNA is TGTGCCAGCAGAACGGTCGGAGCTGAAGCTTTCTTT. Protein sequence: CASRTVGAEAFF. The chain is built from TRBV6-5 and TRBJ1-1; no clear D. V was shortened by 6 bases and J by 6 bases, with 11 bases between the two germline ends. The CDR3 length is 12 residues. CDR1 is MNHEY, CDR2 SVGAGI, per germline.

As concerns this clone: Different DNA sequences within this sample yield the same CDR3. This rearrangement joins TRBV19 to TRBJ2-3; 7 positions match TRBD1. The CDR3 length is 14 residues. Germline CDR1 is LNHDA and CDR2 is SQIVND (reference sequence). The V segment lost 6 bases and the J segment 2 bases; nucleotides outside the gene matches: 5. The CDR3 protein is CASSLGTATDTQYF. CDR3 nucleotides: TGTGCCAGTAGCCTCGGGACAGCCACAGATACGCAGTATTTT.

The chain joins TRBV6-6 to TRBJ2-2; D is unclear. The ends were cut back, 7 bases at V and 6 bases at J, with 18 bases in the middle. There are 15 residues in the CDR3. The V gene's germline CDR1 is MNHNY and CDR2 SVGAGI (reference sequence). The CDR3 coding sequence is TGTGCCAGCACCCTCAGGAGCGTATTAGCCGGGGAGCTGTTTTTT. Encoded protein: CASTLRSVLAGELFF.

This clone occurred a few times. This chain links TRBV27 with TRBJ1-2; D may be TRBD1 (5 bases). Germline V gene data show CDR1 as MNHEY and CDR2 as SMNVEV (reference sequence). Trimming took 5 bases from V and 8 from J, leaving 18 bases between them. The CDR3 runs to 14 residues. The CDR3 protein is CASSRATEGYGYTF. CDR3 sequence (DNA): TGTGCCAGCAGTCGGGCGACGGAGGGGTACGGCTACACCTTC.

The chain couples TRBV7-3 to TRBJ2-5; D might be TRBD1 (6 bases). V was shortened by 5 bases and J by 2 bases, with 9 bases between the two germline ends. Germline CDR1 SGHTA, CDR2 FQGTGA. The CDR3 runs 13 residues. The CDR3 DNA reads TGTGCCAGCAGCCCCGGACAGCAAGAGACCCAGTACTTC. Protein: CASSPGQQETQYF.

The rearrangement links TRBV6-2 or TRBV6-3 to TRBJ2-5, with 7 bases aligning to TRBD1. The CDR3 extends over 15 amino acids. The germline CDR1 and CDR2 sequences are MNHEY and SVGEGT. Trimming cost V 2 bases and J 5 bases; bases outside gene matches: 8. CDR3 nucleotide sequence: TGTGCCAGCAGTTACCGTTCTACAGGGGCGGAGACCCAGTACTTC. It encodes CASSYRSTGAETQYF.

This chain joins TRBV5-4 and TRBJ1-4; the match to TRBD1 covers 9 bases. The CDR3 length is 16 residues. The junction had 2 bases not matched to a gene; V was cut back by 2 bases and J by 0 bases. Per germline, CDR1 SGHNT and CDR2 YYREEE (reference sequence). The CDR3 spells CASSFRTGATNEKLFF. In DNA, the CDR3 is TGTGCCAGCAGCTTCCGGACAGGGGCAACTAATGAAAAACTGTTTTTT.

Only a few counts were recorded for this clone. The chain joins TRBV5-6 to TRBJ1-2, with TRBD1 matching over 7 bases. Trimming cost V 1 base and J 11 bases; bases outside gene matches: 5. Germline loops: CDR1 SGHDT, CDR2 YYEEEE. The CDR3 runs to 12 residues. The CDR3 here is CASSLWDSLYTF. CDR3 in DNA: TGTGCCAGCAGCTTGTGGGACAGCCTTTACACCTTC.

V gene TRBV9 combines with J gene TRBJ2-1; no firm D call. In germline, CDR1 is SGDLS, CDR2 YYNGEE. This CDR3 comprises 12 residues. The V end was cut by 3 bases, the J end by 10 bases, with 11 bases between. This CDR3 is CASSALTTEQFF. CDR3 bases: TGTGCCAGCAGCGCCCTGACCACCGAGCAGTTCTTC.

The chain couples TRBV28 to TRBJ1-5, with a weak D call TRBD1 (6 bases). Germline lookup yields CDR1 MDHEN and CDR2 SYDVKM. The CDR3 is 15 residues long. The V end lost 7 bases, the J end lost 7 bases, and 20 bases lay between the germline ends. CDR3 amino acids: CASTPGARSGQPQHF. The CDR3 coding sequence is TGTGCCAGCACCCCGGGGGCCAGAAGTGGACAGCCCCAGCATTTT.

This clone was found once. V is TRBV3-1 (or the pseudogene TRBV3-2) and J is TRBJ2-2, with TRBD1 identical over 10 bases. V dropped 5 bases and J dropped 10; count of bases not matched to a gene: 13. CDR3 length: 16 residues. Germline V CDR1 and CDR2: LGHDT, YNNKEL (reference sequence). CDR3 region: CASSLGGDRGVMELFF. For the CDR3, the DNA is TGTGCCAGCAGCTTAGGAGGGGACAGGGGTGTTATGGAGCTGTTTTTT.

V is TRBV9 and J is TRBJ2-7; D unresolved. The CDR3 runs to 14 residues. Germline CDR1 is SGDLS and CDR2 is YYNGEE. V lost 0 bases to trimming and J lost 3 bases, with 10 bases between them. The CDR3 DNA reads as TGTGCCAGCAGCGTAGTTTCCGGCGGCTACGAGCAGTACTTC. Residues: CASSVVSGGYEQYF.

The chain employs TRBV5-1 and TRBJ2-4; D tentatively reads TRBD1 or TRBD2 (5 bases each). CDR3 size: 15 residues. V was shortened by 0 bases and J by 2 bases, with 9 bases between the two germline ends. Germline V gene sequence: CDR1 SGHRS, CDR2 YFSETQ. The CDR3 coding sequence is TGCGCCAGCAGCTTGGGTCAGGGACCCAAAAACATTCAGTACTTC. Residues: CASSLGQGPKNIQYF.

The chain employs TRBV28 and TRBJ1-1, with D tentatively TRBD1 (5 bases). This CDR3 is built from 16 residues. Germline values: CDR1 MDHEN, CDR2 SYDVKM. The V end lost 6 bases, the J end lost 1 base, and 18 bases lay between the germline ends. Here the CDR3 reads CASRSRGAGSNTEAFF. CDR3 nucleotide sequence: TGTGCCAGCAGAAGCCGCGGGGCAGGGTCGAACACTGAAGCTTTCTTT.

CDR3: CAIQGVGDTQYF. The DNA for the CDR3 is TGTGCCATACAGGGGGTCGGAGATACGCAGTATTTT. The chain uses TRBV7-9 and TRBJ2-3, with 8 bases that match TRBD1. CDR1 is SEHNR and CDR2 is FQNEAQ in the germline V gene (reference sequence). CDR3 size: 12 residues. Germline trimming cut 10 bases from V and 5 bases from J; bases unmatched to any gene: 5.

This clone was seen only once. CDR3 residues: CASSYGPGYGYTF. CDR3 DNA sequence: TGTGCCAGCAGTTATGGTCCGGGCTATGGCTACACCTTC. The chain employs TRBV6-5 and TRBJ1-2; no definite D call. Germline V gene data show CDR1 as MNHEY and CDR2 as SVGAGI. The CDR3 extends over 13 amino acids. V lost 3 bases to trimming and J lost 4 bases, with 9 bases between them.

The rearrangement links TRBV4-1 to TRBJ2-7; D ambiguous. The V gene's germline CDR1 is MGHRA and CDR2 YSYEKL. With 1 base removed from V and 0 bases from J, the gap between germline ends came to 4 bases. The CDR3 has 13 amino acids. The CDR3 DNA reads as TGCGCCAGCAGCCAAGTAAGCTCCTACGAGCAGTACTTC. This gives the protein CASSQVSSYEQYF.